The 32 T cell receptor beta chains given below trace back to one sample, sequenced in a study of blood T cells in healthy people across ages. Using a J-beta primer mix together with a sample-barcoded 5' primer, a second PCR was run for about 7 to 12 cycles. TCRdb re-analysed the 5' RACE reads in MiXCR, keeping a single row per CDR3 protein. The sample yields about 1,400,000 distinct CDR3 sequences, 42% seen once. Sequencing was performed on blood. These receptors came from a woman in her late teens or twenties in good health.

The CDR3 here is CASSLGDGSEEQYF. CDR3 DNA: TGTGCCAGCAGTTTAGGTGACGGCTCTGAGGAGCAGTACTTC. This sequence joins TRBV27 and TRBJ2-7, with no clear D. Germline V gene sequence: CDR1 MNHEY, CDR2 SMNVEV (reference sequence). This CDR3 contains 14 residues. Trimming shortened V by 2 bases and J by 7 bases, and 15 bases separated the two germline ends.

The genes are TRBV6-4 and TRBJ2-4, with TRBD1 identical over 10 bases. V gave up 2 bases and J gave up 9 bases; unmatched junction bases: 7. CDR1 and CDR2 from the germline V gene are MRHNA and SNTAGT. This CDR3 spans 15 amino acids. The CDR3 coding sequence is TGTGCCAGCAGTGACCTGCGACAGGGGGCTCCCATTCAGTACTTC. Translation gives CASSDLRQGAPIQYF.

This clonotype was seen once. The chain recombines TRBV20-1 with TRBJ2-1, with D possibly TRBD2 on 5 matching bases. This CDR3 contains 10 residues. Germline lookup yields CDR1 DFQATT and CDR2 SNEGSKA (reference sequence). The ends were cut back, 5 bases at V and 10 bases at J, with 9 bases in the middle. Here the CDR3 reads CSAWEWEQFF. The CDR3 DNA reads TGCAGTGCTTGGGAGTGGGAGCAGTTCTTC.

This clonotype was observed a handful of times. The chain employs TRBV28 and TRBJ2-2, with TRBD2 identical over 7 bases. The CDR3 loop spans 16 amino acids. Germline-derived CDR1 and CDR2 are MDHEN and SYDVKM. Trimming removed 7 bases from V and 1 base from J; junction bases left unmatched: 9. The CDR3 DNA reads TGTGCCAGCACCAAACCTGGGAGGGGGAACACCGGGGAGCTGTTTTTT. This translates into CASTKPGRGNTGELFF.

The V gene is TRBV5-4, the J gene TRBJ2-7; 8 positions agree with TRBD1. The CDR3 sequence is 15 residues long. V trimming: 4 bases; J trimming: 3 bases; junction bases outside the gene matches: 9. Germline V CDR1 and CDR2: SGHNT, YYREEE (reference sequence). The CDR3 loop reads CASSRSDRGFYEQYF. CDR3 nucleotide sequence: TGTGCCAGCAGCCGCTCTGACAGGGGATTCTACGAGCAGTACTTC.

This clonotype showed up just once. V gene TRBV6-1 combines with J gene TRBJ2-5; tentatively, D is TRBD1 or TRBD2 (5 bases each). Germline V gene sequence: CDR1 MNHNS, CDR2 SASEGT. The ends were cut back, 8 bases at V and 5 bases at J, with 15 bases in the middle. The CDR3 runs to 13 residues. CDR3 coding DNA: TGTGCCAGCCCCCCTGGGGGTTTGGAGACCCAGTACTTC. It codes for CASPPGGLETQYF.

Only a few counts were recorded for this clonotype. The chain uses TRBV3-1 and TRBJ2-6; D gene ambiguous. The germline CDR1 and CDR2 sequences are LGHDT and YNNKEL (reference sequence). This CDR3 spans 16 amino acids. V lost 6 bases, J lost 0 bases, and 12 bases lay in between. Written as DNA, the CDR3 is TGTGCCAGCAGTCTGCCCGGCGGCTCTGGGGCCAACGTCCTGACTTTC. This encodes CASSLPGGSGANVLTF.

This clonotype appeared a few times. The chain recombines TRBV5-1 with TRBJ2-7; possibly TRBD2 for D (6 bases). The V gene's germline CDR1 is SGHRS and CDR2 YFSETQ. CDR3 length: 14 amino acids. Trimming shortened V by 4 bases and J by 2 bases, and 13 bases separated the two germline ends. In DNA, the CDR3 is TGCGCCAGCAGCCTGACTAGTTCGGCCTACGAGCAGTACTTC. Its translation is CASSLTSSAYEQYF.

This clonotype was counted between two and nine times. The rearrangement joins TRBV25-1 to TRBJ2-3; 8 bases map to TRBD2. Germline loops: CDR1 MGHDK, CDR2 SYGVNS. The CDR3 is 14 residues long. V gave up 7 bases and J gave up 1 base; unmatched junction bases: 4. The CDR3 protein is CASKQGLGTDTQYF. The CDR3, as DNA: TGTGCCAGCAAACAGGGACTAGGCACAGATACGCAGTATTTT.

V usage is TRBV3-1 and J usage is TRBJ1-2; D is unresolved. V lost 5 bases and J lost 3, with 10 bases in between. The CDR3 consists of 13 residues. CDR1 LGHDT and CDR2 YNNKEL come from the germline V gene (reference sequence). The CDR3 reads CASSSGEYYGYTF. CDR3 sequence (DNA): TGTGCCAGCAGCTCCGGAGAGTACTATGGCTACACCTTC.

CDR3 loop: CSVERDPAESPLHF. CDR3 in DNA: TGCAGCGTTGAGCGGGACCCGGCGGAGTCACCCCTCCACTTT. The chain uses TRBV20-1 and TRBJ1-6, with D tentatively TRBD1 (5 bases). Germline-derived CDR1 and CDR2 are DFQATT and SNEGSKA (reference sequence). The CDR3 runs 14 residues.

The chain recombines TRBV4-1 with TRBJ2-2; D may be TRBD1 (5 bases). This CDR3 region has 15 residues. The V end was cut by 1 base, the J end by 5 bases, with 11 bases between. The V gene's germline CDR1 is MGHRA and CDR2 YSYEKL. CDR3 sequence: CASSQAFQGTGELFF. The CDR3 region has the DNA TGCGCCAGCAGCCAAGCTTTTCAGGGAACCGGGGAGCTGTTTTTT.

This clonotype was seen a few times. The chain links TRBV29-1 to TRBJ1-4; 7 nucleotides match TRBD1. This CDR3 contains 15 residues. Trimming took 3 bases from V and 3 from J; bases not matched to a gene: 7. The V gene's germline CDR1 is SQVTM and CDR2 ANQGSEA. The CDR3 loop is CSVEPRGQPNEKLFF. DNA of the CDR3: TGCAGCGTTGAGCCTAGGGGGCAGCCTAATGAAAAACTGTTTTTT.

This clonotype turned up a few times. This chain connects TRBV11-2 to TRBJ1-1; no reliable D call. CDR3 size: 13 residues. CDR1 is SGHAT and CDR2 is FQNNGV in the germline V gene. Deletions cut 1 base from V and 5 bases from J, with 8 bases between. The CDR3 DNA reads TGTGCCAGCAGCTTAGTAACCATGACTGAAGCTTTCTTT. It encodes CASSLVTMTEAFF.

The chain has TRBV2 and TRBJ2-2, with D perhaps matching TRBD1 or TRBD2 (5 bases each). Trimming pared 7 bases from V and 2 bases from J, leaving 17 bases between. The germline CDR1 and CDR2 sequences are SNHLY and FYNNEI. The CDR3 is 16 residues long. CDR3 residues: CASTRDGGVNTGELFF. The DNA for the CDR3 is TGTGCCAGCACAAGGGATGGGGGTGTAAACACCGGGGAGCTGTTTTTT.

The gene calls are TRBV6-1 and TRBJ2-4; possible D gene TRBD1, 6 bases. CDR3 length: 15 residues. With 1 base removed from V and 7 bases from J, the gap between germline ends came to 14 bases. Germline CDR1 MNHNS, CDR2 SASEGT. The CDR3 region is CASSEVLQGSNIQYF. In nucleotides, the CDR3 is TGTGCCAGCAGTGAAGTTTTACAGGGTAGTAACATTCAGTACTTC.

The chain is built from TRBV27 and TRBJ2-5, with D possibly called TRBD1 or TRBD2 (5 bases each). The V gene's germline CDR1 is MNHEY and CDR2 SMNVEV (reference sequence). V dropped 5 bases and J dropped 5 bases, with 15 bases sitting between them. The CDR3 covers 14 residues. The CDR3 spells CASSLRRDGETQYF. CDR3 in DNA: TGTGCCAGCAGTCTACGCCGGGACGGTGAGACCCAGTACTTC.

This chain joins TRBV10-3 and TRBJ2-5; 8 nucleotides align to TRBD2. The CDR3 consists of 16 residues. Germline-derived CDR1 and CDR2 are ENHRY and SYGVKD. The V segment lost 0 bases and the J segment 11 bases; nucleotides outside the gene matches: 14. CDR3 sequence: CAISESGAGAGNEQYF. CDR3 bases: TGTGCCATCAGTGAGTCCGGAGCGGGGGCCGGGAATGAGCAGTACTTC.

The V call is TRBV25-1, the J call TRBJ1-1; tentatively, D is TRBD1 (5 bases). CDR3 length: 15 amino acids. Germline loops: CDR1 MGHDK, CDR2 SYGVNS. V was shortened by 3 bases and J by 3 bases, with 14 bases between the two germline ends. The CDR3 here is CASSDPSRGDTEAFF. DNA of the CDR3: TGTGCCAGCAGTGACCCATCCCGAGGGGACACTGAAGCTTTCTTT.

The V and J genes are TRBV24-1 and TRBJ2-3; 11 nucleotides agree with TRBD1. This CDR3 has 16 amino acids. V lost 4 bases to trimming and J lost 14 bases; unmatched junction nucleotides: 16. Looked up from germline, CDR1 is KGHDR and CDR2 is SFDVKD. CDR3 bases: TGTGCCACCAGTGAGCGTGCCGGGACAGGGGGTTTGTCGCGGTATTTT. Translated: CATSERAGTGGLSRYF.

The chain carries TRBV7-2 and TRBJ2-3, with D hard to call. This CDR3 has 16 amino acids. Deletions cut 4 bases from V and 2 bases from J, with 16 bases between. CDR1 and CDR2 from the germline V gene are SGHTA and FQGNSA. CDR3 residues: CASSWRGRADTDTQYF. DNA for the CDR3: TGTGCCAGCAGCTGGCGAGGCCGGGCCGACACAGATACGCAGTATTTT.

The chain combines TRBV5-1 with TRBJ2-5; D remains unclear. This CDR3 spans 13 amino acids. V gave up 7 bases and J gave up 3 bases, with 13 bases separating them. The germline V gene has CDR1 SGHRS and CDR2 YFSETQ. DNA for the CDR3: TGCGCCAGCGCAGATAACACAAAAGAGACCCAGTACTTC. It translates to CASADNTKETQYF.

This clonotype occurred a few times. V is TRBV10-1 and J is TRBJ2-5; 9 bases match TRBD1. With V trimmed by 6 bases and J by 2 bases, 7 bases remained unmatched. CDR1 WNHNN and CDR2 SYGVQD come from the germline V gene (reference sequence). The CDR3 covers 15 residues. The CDR3 DNA reads TGCGCCAGCAGCGTGGGACAGGGCAATCAAGAGACCCAGTACTTC. Its translation: CASSVGQGNQETQYF.

The chain employs TRBV18 and TRBJ2-7; possibly TRBD1 for D (6 bases). This CDR3 has 15 residues. V was pared by 2 bases and J by 1 base, with 12 bases between. In germline, CDR1 is KGHSH, CDR2 LQKENI. CDR3 DNA sequence: TGTGCCAGCTCACCAACCACCGGGACATCCTACGAGCAGTACTTC. This sequence encodes CASSPTTGTSYEQYF. Together with reference TRBV18 and TRBJ2-7, the CDR3 gives the full variable domain: NAGVMQNPRHLVRRRGQEARLRCSPMKGHSHVYWYRQLPEEGLKFMVYLQKENIIDESGMPKERFSAEFPKEGPSILRIQQVVRGDSAAYFCASSPTTGTSYEQYFGPGTRLTVT.

This clonotype was picked up a small number of times. V and J are TRBV20-1 and TRBJ2-1, with TRBD2 matching 10 bases. J gave up 6 bases and V 3 bases, and 5 bases lay outside the gene matches. This CDR3 region has 14 residues. The V gene's germline CDR1 is DFQATT and CDR2 SNEGSKA (reference sequence). The CDR3 loop is CSASDSGRFNEQFF. CDR3 sequence (DNA): TGCAGTGCTAGCGATAGCGGGAGGTTCAATGAGCAGTTCTTC.

This clonotype was counted only a few times. The gene calls are TRBV10-3 and TRBJ2-3; no definite D call. Between the trimmed V and J ends, which lost 10 bases and 6 bases, there was a span of 11 bases. The CDR3 covers 11 residues. In germline, CDR1 is ENHRY, CDR2 SYGVKD. For the CDR3, the DNA is TGTGCCACCGGAGCCACGGATACGCAGTATTTT. It is translated as CATGATDTQYF.

This chain connects TRBV20-1 to TRBJ2-1, with TRBD2 as a possible D gene (6 bases). The germline V and J ends were trimmed by 3 bases and 0 bases, with 21 bases remaining between them. Germline CDR1 is DFQATT and CDR2 is SNEGSKA (reference sequence). The CDR3 is 18 residues long. The CDR3 protein is CSASGGGSSESSYNEQFF. The CDR3 region has the DNA TGCAGTGCTAGTGGGGGAGGATCTAGCGAAAGCTCCTACAATGAGCAGTTCTTC.

The rearrangement joins TRBV15 to TRBJ2-7, with TRBD1 matching over 9 bases. Trimming cost V 0 bases and J 4 bases; bases outside gene matches: 4. The CDR3 runs 15 residues. Germline V gene lookup returns CDR1 LNHNV and CDR2 YYDKDF (reference sequence). The CDR3 DNA follows: TGTGCCACCAGCAGAGAACAGGGGGCCCAGTACGAGCAGTACTTC. Its protein is CATSREQGAQYEQYF.

The rearrangement uses TRBV4-1 and TRBJ2-1; TRBD2 matches at 14 bases. The CDR3 runs 17 residues. Germline CDR1 and CDR2: MGHRA and YSYEKL. With V trimmed by 5 bases and J by 6 bases, 9 bases remained unmatched. The DNA for the CDR3 is TGCGCCAGCAGCTTCCCGGGACTAGCGGGAGACCCCAATGAGCAGTTCTTC. It codes for CASSFPGLAGDPNEQFF.

V and J are TRBV18 and TRBJ2-7; 7 nucleotides match TRBD1. This CDR3 contains 14 residues. V gave up 3 bases and J gave up 4 bases; unmatched junction bases: 6. Germline V gene sequence: CDR1 KGHSH, CDR2 LQKENI. The CDR3 reads CASSPTGNRYEQYF. CDR3 bases: TGTGCCAGCTCACCGACAGGGAATAGGTACGAGCAGTACTTC.

The chain joins TRBV14 to TRBJ1-2; a weak D match, TRBD1 (6 bases). Germline CDR1 reads SGHDN; CDR2 reads FVKESK. This CDR3 spans 14 amino acids. V was shortened by 6 bases and J by 0 bases, with 11 bases between the two germline ends. The chain's CDR3 is CASSPGVANYGYTF. CDR3 in DNA: TGTGCCAGCAGTCCAGGGGTTGCTAACTATGGCTACACCTTC.

The gene calls are TRBV27 and TRBJ2-1, with 12 nucleotides matching TRBD2. The CDR3 spans 13 residues. Germline values: CDR1 MNHEY, CDR2 SMNVEV (reference sequence). V was clipped by 6 bases and J by 10 bases; unmatched bases: 4. The CDR3 DNA follows: TGTGCCAGCAGCCACGGACTAGCGGGAGAGCAGTTCTTC. Protein product: CASSHGLAGEQFF.